This TCR beta chain is drawn from a study of technical replicates of blood from a few donors. Profiling relied on immunoSEQ multiplex PCR, and the TCRdb table lists in-frame clones only, not all of them. The table includes some 71,000 clones, around 97% detected once. Germline V lookup: CDR1 SEHNR, CDR2 FQNEAQ (reference sequence). V gave up 5 bases and J gave up 7 bases; unmatched junction bases: 13. This CDR3 has 15 residues. Source material: T cells isolated from PBMCs. This sequence joins TRBV7-9 and TRBJ1-1; 7 positions match TRBD1. The sequence was collected from a human donor in good health. CDR3 residues: CASSARDSKRSEAFF. The CDR3, as DNA: TGTGCCAGCAGCGCTCGGGACAGTAAAAGAAGTGAAGCTTTCTTT.